Shown below are 29 T cell receptor beta chains from a single sample sequenced in a study of beta chain features in type 1 diabetes. Their antigens remain unidentified. Study-wide results and limits: TCRB CDR3s from Type 1 diabetes patients were moderately but significantly shorter in all four CD4+ subsets.

The authors reverse transcribed all of the isolated RNA, so sequencing captured expressed TCRB transcripts. Here immunoSEQ multiplex PCR was the method, and the copy in TCRdb shows in-frame clones only, minus some. The data hold some 360,000 clones, with roughly a tenth observed a single time. The sequenced sample was central memory CD4+ T cells from blood. These receptor sequences come from a man between 25 and 39 years old with type 1 diabetes.

The chain is built from TRBV5-1 and TRBJ1-1; a possible D gene is TRBD1 (5 bases). Deletions cut 4 bases from V and 7 bases from J, with 17 bases between. The CDR3 totals 14 residues. CDR1 SGHRS and CDR2 YFSETQ come from the germline V gene. This CDR3 reads CASSLGTGQNEAFF. CDR3 DNA sequence: TGCGCCAGCAGCCTCGGGACCGGACAAAATGAAGCTTTCTTT.

This clone was counted between two and nine times. The chain combines TRBV5-6 with TRBJ1-1, with D uncertain. Germline-derived CDR1 and CDR2 are SGHDT and YYEEEE. The CDR3 consists of 15 residues. With 4 bases removed from V and 0 bases from J, the gap between germline ends came to 13 bases. The CDR3 reads CASSPREIMNTEAFF. The CDR3 DNA reads TGTGCCAGCAGCCCCCGGGAAATCATGAACACTGAAGCTTTCTTT. The full variable domain, with the rest looked up from reference TRBV5-6 and TRBJ1-1, is DAGVTQSPTHLIKTRGQQVTLRCSPKSGHDTVSWYQQALGQGPQFIFQYYEEEERQRGNFPDRFSGHQFPNYSSELNVNALLLGDSALYLCASSPREIMNTEAFFGQGTRLTVV.

The V and J genes are TRBV4-1 and TRBJ2-1, with 7 bases identical to TRBD2. The V gene end was trimmed by 0 bases and the J gene end by 5 bases; junction bases not matched to a gene: 7. This CDR3 region has 16 residues. Germline lookup yields CDR1 MGHRA and CDR2 YSYEKL. In DNA form, the CDR3 reads TGCGCCAGCAGCCAAGATTCGAGGCGGGAGAACAATGAGCAGTTCTTC. Translation gives CASSQDSRRENNEQFF.

This clone showed up just a few times. The chain combines TRBV27 with TRBJ1-2; 8 nucleotides agree with TRBD1. The germline V gene encodes CDR1 MNHEY and CDR2 SMNVEV (reference sequence). The CDR3 consists of 16 residues. V lost 0 bases to trimming and J lost 10 bases; unmatched junction nucleotides: 13. The CDR3 DNA sequence: TGTGCCAGCAGTTTATCCCCCGGACAGGGATTTTTGGACTACACCTTC. Translated, it gives CASSLSPGQGFLDYTF.

This clone has just a few counts. This rearrangement joins TRBV28 to TRBJ1-5, with 12 bases identical to TRBD1. The CDR3 extends over 15 amino acids. J lost 9 bases, V lost 3 bases, and 6 bases had no gene match. Germline V gene data show CDR1 as MDHEN and CDR2 as SYDVKM. CDR3 amino acids: CASSLAGTGGRPQHF. CDR3 sequence (DNA): TGTGCCAGCAGTTTGGCCGGGACAGGGGGCCGGCCCCAGCATTTT. The full variable domain, with the rest looked up from reference TRBV28 and TRBJ1-5, is DVKVTQSSRYLVKRTGEKVFLECVQDMDHENMFWYRQDPGLGLRLIYFSYDVKMKEKGDIPEGYSVSREKKERFSLILESASTNQTSMYLCASSLAGTGGRPQHFGDGTRLSIL.

The chain is built from TRBV5-6 and TRBJ2-5; D ambiguous. The CDR3 is 14 amino acids. Looked up from germline, CDR1 is SGHDT and CDR2 is YYEEEE. Trimming took off 0 bases at V and 0 bases at J, with 6 bases between the two ends. The CDR3 nucleotides read TGTGCCAGCAGCTTGGGACGGTACCAAGAGACCCAGTACTTC. Protein: CASSLGRYQETQYF.

The J gene is TRBJ1-1, the V gene TRBV27; no clear D gene. Trimming cost V 3 bases and J 1 base, with 9 bases left between them. The CDR3 covers 14 residues. Germline CDR1 reads MNHEY; CDR2 reads SMNVEV (reference sequence). In DNA, the CDR3 is TGTGCCAGCAGTTTGAGGGCAGCGAACACTGAAGCTTTCTTT. Its protein product is CASSLRAANTEAFF.

The chain has TRBV6-6 and TRBJ2-1; no reliable D call. This CDR3 has 14 residues. CDR1 and CDR2 from the germline V gene are MNHNY and SVGAGI (reference sequence). V shed 7 bases and J shed 0 bases, with 10 bases lying between them. The CDR3 DNA follows: TGTGCCAGCAATCGGCTCAGCTCCTACAATGAGCAGTTCTTC. This sequence encodes CASNRLSSYNEQFF.

V usage is TRBV7-9 and J usage is TRBJ2-1; D gene unclear. The CDR3 consists of 14 residues. Trimming left V 3 bases short and J 3 bases short, with 9 bases between. CDR1 SEHNR and CDR2 FQNEAQ come from the germline V gene (reference sequence). CDR3 amino acids: CASSLQFRYNEQFF. The CDR3 DNA is TGTGCCAGCAGCTTGCAGTTTCGCTACAATGAGCAGTTCTTC.

This clone was observed a handful of times. The chain uses TRBV5-4 and TRBJ2-1; maybe TRBD1 (6 bases). Trimming removed 4 bases from V and 0 bases from J, with 17 bases in between. Germline V gene sequence: CDR1 SGHNT, CDR2 YYREEE (reference sequence). The CDR3 has 17 amino acids. The CDR3: CASSPGGQSRSYNEQFF. CDR3 sequence (DNA): TGTGCCAGCAGCCCAGGTGGACAGAGCCGCTCCTACAATGAGCAGTTCTTC.

The chain recombines TRBV11-2 with TRBJ2-1, with 8 bases matching TRBD2. Losses at the gene ends were 5 bases for V and 12 bases for J; bases not matched to a gene: 21. Germline V gives CDR1 SGHAT, CDR2 FQNNGV. The CDR3 has 17 residues. CDR3 protein: CASSQDWSGRTPFGQFF. CDR3 nucleotides: TGTGCCAGCAGCCAAGACTGGAGCGGGAGAACCCCTTTCGGGCAGTTCTTC.

The V call is TRBV28, the J call TRBJ2-5; D is tentatively TRBD1 or TRBD2 (5 bases each). The J call is in doubt because the DNA end fits TRBJ2-7 better. CDR3 length: 12 residues. Germline lookup yields CDR1 MDHEN and CDR2 SYDVKM. The CDR3 reads CASRDLNYEQYF. CDR3 nucleotides: TGTGCCAGCCGGGACCTAAACTACGAGCAGTACTTC.

The chain links TRBV7-3 to TRBJ2-2; 12 nucleotides match TRBD1. V trimming: 5 bases; J trimming: 7 bases; junction bases outside the gene matches: 11. Looked up from germline, CDR1 is SGHTA and CDR2 is FQGTGA. The CDR3 spans 17 residues. CDR3 DNA: TGTGCCAGCAGCCTTCAGCCGGGACAGGGGGCTGGCGGGGAGCTGTTTTTT. It codes for CASSLQPGQGAGGELFF.

Only a few counts were recorded for this clone. J is TRBJ1-2 and V is TRBV6-1; possibly TRBD1 for D (5 bases). CDR1 is MNHNS, CDR2 SASEGT, per germline. The V end lost 3 bases, the J end lost 4 bases, and 15 bases lay between the germline ends. This CDR3 has 15 residues. The CDR3 nucleotides read TGTGCCAGCAGTGATCTATCAGGGAGTGGCTATGGCTACACCTTC. It specifies CASSDLSGSGYGYTF.

The CDR3 sequence is CALGSQGSDEQYF. In nucleotides, the CDR3 is TGTGCCCTTGGGTCCCAGGGAAGCGACGAGCAGTACTTC. This sequence joins TRBV5-4 and TRBJ2-7; perhaps TRBD1 as D (5 bases). The CDR3 has 13 residues. V lost 10 bases to trimming and J lost 5 bases, with 19 bases between them. Germline CDR1 SGHNT, CDR2 YYREEE (reference sequence). Variable domain in full (rest from reference TRBV5-4 and TRBJ2-7): ETGVTQSPTHLIKTRGQQVTLRCSSQSGHNTVSWYQQALGQGPQFIFQYYREEENGRGNFPPRFSGLQFPNYSSELNVNALELDDSALYLCALGSQGSDEQYFGPGTRLTVT.

This clone was observed a handful of times. V and J are TRBV29-1 and TRBJ2-7; possibly TRBD1 for D (5 bases). This CDR3 comprises 13 residues. The V gene lost 6 bases and the J gene lost 6 bases, with 18 bases spanning the gap. The germline CDR1 and CDR2 sequences are SQVTM and ANQGSEA. The DNA for the CDR3 is TGCAGCGTCACCCCCACCACAGGCGCCGAGCAGTACTTC. Translation gives CSVTPTTGAEQYF.

The V and J genes are TRBV25-1 and TRBJ2-5, with D perhaps given as TRBD1 or TRBD2 (5 bases each). Germline values: CDR1 MGHDK, CDR2 SYGVNS. Trimming took 1 base from V and 5 from J, leaving 14 bases between them. The CDR3 totals 15 residues. Here the CDR3 DNA reads TGTGCCAGCAGTGAATCGGGGCTACGGGCGGAGACCCAGTACTTC. Encoded protein: CASSESGLRAETQYF.

V gene TRBV27 combines with J gene TRBJ2-3; maybe TRBD2 (5 bases). The germline CDR1 and CDR2 sequences are MNHEY and SMNVEV (reference sequence). The CDR3 loop spans 16 amino acids. The ends were cut back, 4 bases at V and 5 bases at J, with 19 bases in the middle. The CDR3 spells CASSYDRTRAQDTQYF. The CDR3, as DNA: TGTGCCAGCAGTTACGATAGGACGAGGGCCCAAGATACGCAGTATTTT.

The genes are TRBV30 and TRBJ2-3; perhaps TRBD2 as D (6 bases). From germline, CDR1 is GTSNPN and CDR2 SVGIG (reference sequence). This CDR3 contains 15 residues. V was shortened by 3 bases and J by 2 bases, with 15 bases between the two germline ends. The CDR3 DNA follows: TGTGCCTGGAGGGGTGTGGGAGGCCACACAGATACGCAGTATTTT. This codes for CAWRGVGGHTDTQYF.

This clone showed up just a few times. The chain uses TRBV11-2 and TRBJ1-1; a possible D gene is TRBD1 (6 bases). The CDR3 is made up of 15 amino acids. The germline V gene has CDR1 SGHAT and CDR2 FQNNGV. The V end was cut by 3 bases, the J end by 1 base, with 12 bases between. The CDR3 DNA is TGTGCCAGCAGCTTTTATCGGGGGCAGAACACTGAAGCTTTCTTT. Protein sequence: CASSFYRGQNTEAFF.

V usage is TRBV7-9 and J usage is TRBJ1-3, with a possible D match to TRBD1 (6 bases). V was clipped by 3 bases and J by 0 bases, with 9 bases between them. This CDR3 is 15 amino acids long. Per the germline V gene, CDR1 is SEHNR and CDR2 is FQNEAQ (reference sequence). CDR3 amino acids: CASSLDRLSGNTIYF. DNA for the CDR3: TGTGCCAGCAGCTTGGACAGACTCTCTGGAAACACCATATATTTT.

A few counts support this clone. The V and J genes are TRBV27 and TRBJ1-1, with D maybe TRBD1 (5 bases). The CDR3 spans 13 residues. Germline CDR1 is MNHEY and CDR2 is SMNVEV (reference sequence). Deletions cut 3 bases from V and 7 bases from J, with 12 bases between. The CDR3 here is CASSFRDRYEAFF. CDR3 nucleotide sequence: TGTGCCAGCAGTTTCCGAGACAGATATGAAGCTTTCTTT.

J is TRBJ1-1 and V is TRBV2; TRBD1 matches at 7 bases. The trim removed 10 bases at V and 4 bases at J, leaving 12 bases unmatched. The CDR3 is 14 amino acids. Germline lookup yields CDR1 SNHLY and CDR2 FYNNEI. CDR3 sequence: CATSDRTDGTEAFF. CDR3 in DNA: TGTGCCACCTCGGACAGGACCGATGGCACTGAAGCTTTCTTT.

This clone occurred a few times. The chain recombines TRBV30 with TRBJ1-3; 9 nucleotides agree with TRBD1. The V gene's germline CDR1 is GTSNPN and CDR2 SVGIG (reference sequence). V shed 4 bases, J shed 3 bases, and the junction held 7 bases outside the gene matches. The CDR3 is 15 residues long. This chain's CDR3 is CAWTWGQGLGNTIYF. The DNA for the CDR3 is TGTGCCTGGACATGGGGACAGGGTCTTGGAAACACCATATATTTT.

In its sample, this clone was seen a few times. The rearrangement links TRBV28 to TRBJ1-1; 11 bases align to TRBD1. The CDR3 is 13 amino acids. CDR1 MDHEN and CDR2 SYDVKM come from the germline V gene. With 6 bases clipped from V and 12 bases from J, the junction kept 9 bases outside the gene matches. This CDR3 is CASSQGTGGSTFF. CDR3 DNA: TGTGCCAGCAGCCAAGGGACAGGGGGTTCGACTTTCTTT.

This clone was observed a few times. CDR3 protein: CASRGLGTVGTQYF. CDR3 DNA sequence: TGTGCCAGCAGGGGGTTAGGAACAGTAGGGACCCAGTACTTC. The chain recombines TRBV2 with TRBJ2-5, with D unresolved. The CDR3 consists of 14 residues. The V end lost 6 bases, the J end lost 7 bases, and 18 bases lay between the germline ends. The germline V gene encodes CDR1 SNHLY and CDR2 FYNNEI.

Only a few counts were recorded for this clone. This chain connects TRBV5-5 to TRBJ2-7, with TRBD2 identical over 9 bases. The CDR3 consists of 16 residues. The V segment lost 6 bases and the J segment 0 bases; nucleotides outside the gene matches: 10. Germline V gene data show CDR1 as SGHKS and CDR2 as YYEKEE (reference sequence). The CDR3 DNA follows: TGTGCCAGCATGAGTACGGCGGGAGGGATCTCCTACGAGCAGTACTTC. Protein: CASMSTAGGISYEQYF.

This clone occurred a few times. The V and J genes are TRBV19 and TRBJ2-2; D call uncertain. Germline V gene data show CDR1 as LNHDA and CDR2 as SQIVND (reference sequence). The CDR3 totals 15 residues. Trimming stripped 6 bases from V and 1 base from J, with 12 bases between. As DNA, the CDR3 is TGTGCCAGTAGCCCCCCCCCGGGGAACACCGGGGAGCTGTTTTTT. Protein product: CASSPPPGNTGELFF.

The genes are TRBV4-2 and TRBJ1-1; D unclear. The CDR3 contains 15 residues. Germline values: CDR1 LGHNA, CDR2 YNFKEQ. The V and J ends lost 1 base and 1 base respectively, with 10 bases between them. The CDR3 reads CASSQVDRPNTEAFF. Written as DNA, the CDR3 is TGTGCCAGCAGCCAAGTGGACCGACCGAACACTGAAGCTTTCTTT.